These 27 T cell receptor beta chains were all obtained from the same sample, sequenced in a study of technical replicates of blood from several donors. Data came from immunoSEQ multiplex PCR; TCRdb stores just in-frame clones and leaves some out. The data contain about 89,000 clones, about 94% of them singletons. Sequencing input: T cells isolated from PBMCs. These receptors came from a human donor in good health.

The chain employs TRBV5-1 and TRBJ2-3, with 12 nucleotides matching TRBD2. The V gene's germline CDR1 is SGHRS and CDR2 YFSETQ. The CDR3 covers 20 residues. Trimming at V came to 1 base and at J to 0 bases, leaving 12 bases not matched to a gene. The CDR3 DNA reads TGCGCCAGCAGCTTGTATTTGGGACCGACTAGCGGGAGTAGCACAGATACGCAGTATTTT. This gives the protein CASSLYLGPTSGSSTDTQYF.

This chain joins TRBV28 and TRBJ2-1; 9 bases map to TRBD2. The CDR3 is 15 amino acids. CDR1 and CDR2 (germline): MDHEN, SYDVKM. The junction had 6 bases not matched to a gene; V was cut back by 6 bases and J by 3 bases. CDR3 DNA: TGTGCCAGCAGCGCGGGAGGGCGTGACTACAATGAGCAGTTCTTC. Residues: CASSAGGRDYNEQFF.

CDR3 nucleotides: TGTGCCAGCAGCGGGTGGACTAACCAAGAGACCCAGTACTTC. It translates to CASSGWTNQETQYF. The gene calls are TRBV6-1 and TRBJ2-5, with D maybe TRBD2 (6 bases). The CDR3 spans 14 residues. V was shortened by 6 bases and J by 0 bases, with 11 bases between the two germline ends. From germline, CDR1 is MNHNS and CDR2 SASEGT.

CDR3 amino acids: CASSLGVAGGKMAYEQYF. CDR3 nucleotides: TGCGCCAGCAGCTTGGGAGTAGCGGGAGGGAAGATGGCTTACGAGCAGTACTTC. The chain joins TRBV5-1 to TRBJ2-7, with 11 bases fitting TRBD2. Germline loops: CDR1 SGHRS, CDR2 YFSETQ. The CDR3 is 18 residues long. V shed 0 bases and J 4 bases; nucleotides not matched to a gene: 12.

The V call is TRBV14, the J call TRBJ1-1; the D gene is possibly TRBD1 (5 bases). The germline V gene has CDR1 SGHDN and CDR2 FVKESK. V lost 5 bases to trimming and J lost 0 bases, with 10 bases between them. This CDR3 has 14 amino acids. The chain's CDR3 is CASSRGRVNTEAFF. The CDR3 DNA reads as TGTGCCAGCAGCAGGGGTAGGGTGAACACTGAAGCTTTCTTT. Combining the CDR3 with reference TRBV14 and TRBJ1-1 gives the whole variable domain EAGVTQFPSHSVIEKGQTVTLRCDPISGHDNLYWYRRVMGKEIKFLLHFVKESKQDESGMPNNRFLAERTGGTYSTLKVQPAELEDSGVYFCASSRGRVNTEAFFGQGTRLTVV.

This clone was detected once. The rearrangement links TRBV12-5 to TRBJ1-5; 7 bases line up with TRBD1. Germline loops: CDR1 LGHNT, CDR2 FRNRAP. Losses at the gene ends were 4 bases for V and 0 bases for J; bases not matched to a gene: 6. CDR3 length: 16 amino acids. The CDR3 nucleotides are TGTGCTAGTGGTTGGGGGACAGACTATAGCAATCAGCCCCAGCATTTT. Translating gives CASGWGTDYSNQPQHF.

This clone has a single count. The chain has TRBV7-9 and TRBJ2-3; 9 bases are a match to TRBD1. This CDR3 is built from 15 residues. Per the germline V gene, CDR1 is SEHNR and CDR2 is FQNEAQ (reference sequence). Trimming at V came to 6 bases and at J to 4 bases, leaving 8 bases not matched to a gene. The CDR3 region has the DNA TGTGCCAGCAGTCCCGGGACAGGGATCTCAGATACGCAGTATTTT. Translation: CASSPGTGISDTQYF.

CDR3 protein: CASSEQPVQNEQFF. The CDR3 DNA is TGTGCCAGCAGTGAGCAACCCGTCCAGAATGAGCAGTTCTTC. The chain has TRBV6-1 and TRBJ2-1, with D uncertain. Trimming took off 3 bases at V and 7 bases at J, with 13 bases between the two ends. This CDR3 comprises 14 residues. Per germline, CDR1 MNHNS and CDR2 SASEGT.

The V gene is TRBV10-3, the J gene TRBJ1-1; TRBD1 matches at 7 bases. The CDR3 has 14 amino acids. In germline, CDR1 is ENHRY, CDR2 SYGVKD. With 4 bases clipped from V and 8 bases from J, the junction kept 10 bases outside the gene matches. CDR3 region: CAISAGGPGQEAFF. The CDR3 DNA reads as TGTGCCATCAGTGCAGGGGGACCGGGACAAGAAGCTTTCTTT.

This chain links TRBV28 with TRBJ1-2, with D uncertain. Germline V gene sequence: CDR1 MDHEN, CDR2 SYDVKM. The CDR3 has 11 amino acids. V was clipped by 11 bases and J by 8 bases, with 15 bases between them. In nucleotides, the CDR3 is TGTGCCGCGCTATGGGAGGGAGGCTACACCTTC. Its protein product is CAALWEGGYTF.

This clone was detected only once. This chain connects TRBV6-1 to TRBJ1-5; 7 bases line up with TRBD1. Germline trimming cut 5 bases from V and 6 bases from J; bases unmatched to any gene: 10. Germline CDR1 reads MNHNS; CDR2 reads SASEGT. This CDR3 has 15 residues. The CDR3 DNA reads TGTGCCAGCAGTCCACCGACAGGGTGGCTTCAGCCCCAGCATTTT. As protein: CASSPPTGWLQPQHF.

The gene calls are TRBV5-5 and TRBJ2-1, with a possible D match to TRBD1 (5 bases). This CDR3 spans 12 amino acids. Germline-derived CDR1 and CDR2 are SGHKS and YYEKEE (reference sequence). Trimming took off 0 bases at V and 9 bases at J, with 7 bases between the two ends. DNA of the CDR3: TGTGCCAGCAGCTTGGCCAGGGTTGAGCAGTTCTTC. This codes for CASSLARVEQFF.

J is TRBJ2-1 and V is TRBV4-2; 7 bases match TRBD1. V shed 3 bases, J shed 5 bases, and the junction held 10 bases outside the gene matches. Per the germline V gene, CDR1 is LGHNA and CDR2 is YNFKEQ. This CDR3 comprises 16 residues. CDR3 nucleotide sequence: TGTGCCAGCAGCCAGACACCGACAGGGACGCACAATGAGCAGTTCTTC. It encodes CASSQTPTGTHNEQFF.

The chain couples TRBV12-5 to TRBJ2-2, with TRBD1 matching over 7 bases. Per the germline V gene, CDR1 is LGHNT and CDR2 is FRNRAP. This CDR3 has 16 amino acids. Trimming took 0 bases from V and 6 from J; bases not matched to a gene: 7. CDR3: CASGLVRGFFSGELFF. The CDR3 DNA reads TGTGCTAGTGGTTTGGTCAGGGGGTTTTTTTCCGGGGAGCTGTTTTTT.

The genes are TRBV7-8 and TRBJ1-4; no reliable D call. Germline values: CDR1 SGHVS, CDR2 FQNEAQ. The CDR3 has 16 amino acids. With 5 bases removed from V and 5 bases from J, the gap between germline ends came to 18 bases. CDR3 bases: TGTGCCAGCAGCCGAACGGAACTGGGAGACAATGAAAAACTGTTTTTT. This codes for CASSRTELGDNEKLFF.

This chain joins TRBV30 and TRBJ2-2; TRBD2 matches at 8 bases. V shed 2 bases and J 0 bases; nucleotides not matched to a gene: 5. This CDR3 contains 16 residues. From germline, CDR1 is GTSNPN and CDR2 SVGIG (reference sequence). CDR3: CAWSPRTSSNTGELFF. CDR3 DNA: TGTGCCTGGAGTCCTCGGACTAGCTCGAACACCGGGGAGCTGTTTTTT.

V is TRBV18 and J is TRBJ2-3, with 11 bases that match TRBD2. Germline V gives CDR1 KGHSH, CDR2 LQKENI. The CDR3 consists of 18 residues. V trimming: 3 bases; J trimming: 2 bases; junction bases outside the gene matches: 10. The CDR3 bases are TGTGCCAGCTCACCCCCTGGGACTAGCGGCAGGATCACAGATACGCAGTATTTT. Protein: CASSPPGTSGRITDTQYF.

The chain carries TRBV27 and TRBJ1-1, with 11 bases aligning to TRBD1. The CDR3 has 17 residues. Germline CDR1 MNHEY, CDR2 SMNVEV (reference sequence). V was clipped by 6 bases and J by 5 bases; unmatched bases: 14. CDR3 sequence (DNA): TGTGCCAGCAGGGGGGTAAGGGACAGGGGGTTTTGGACTGAAGCTTTCTTT. It encodes CASRGVRDRGFWTEAFF.

V is TRBV15 and J is TRBJ2-2; 9 bases match TRBD1. Losses at the gene ends were 1 base for V and 5 bases for J; bases not matched to a gene: 8. This CDR3 comprises 17 residues. In germline, CDR1 is LNHNV, CDR2 YYDKDF (reference sequence). The CDR3: CATSRVGDRVVTGELFF. CDR3 coding DNA: TGTGCCACCAGCAGAGTCGGGGACAGGGTTGTAACCGGGGAGCTGTTTTTT.

This chain connects TRBV19 to TRBJ1-2; D uncertain. CDR1 is LNHDA and CDR2 is SQIVND in the germline V gene (reference sequence). Between the trimmed V and J ends, which lost 0 bases and 0 bases, there was a span of 17 bases. The CDR3 extends over 18 amino acids. CDR3 sequence (DNA): TGTGCCAGTAGTATAGACTCAATCCGCGGCACCTCTAACTATGGCTACACCTTC. Encoded protein: CASSIDSIRGTSNYGYTF.

This chain joins TRBV9 and TRBJ2-3; TRBD2 agrees at 7 bases. V lost 0 bases, J lost 2 bases, and 6 bases stayed unmatched. Germline assignment: CDR1 SGDLS and CDR2 YYNGEE. The CDR3 runs 16 residues. CDR3 in DNA: TGTGCCAGCAGCGTAGGAGTGGGAGGGCCCACAGATACGCAGTATTTT. It encodes CASSVGVGGPTDTQYF.

The chain combines TRBV5-8 with TRBJ1-1; tentatively, D is TRBD1 (5 bases). The V end lost 0 bases, the J end lost 0 bases, and 21 bases lay between the germline ends. CDR1 SGHTS and CDR2 YDEGEE come from the germline V gene. This CDR3 comprises 19 residues. CDR3 protein: CASSLAAGPISGMNTEAFF. The DNA of the CDR3 is TGTGCCAGCAGCTTGGCCGCAGGGCCAATTTCGGGTATGAACACTGAAGCTTTCTTT.

V and J are TRBV6-5 and TRBJ2-1; the D gene is possibly TRBD1 (5 bases). Germline loops: CDR1 MNHEY, CDR2 SVGAGI. The length of the CDR3 is 13 residues. V lost 4 bases and J lost 8, with 12 bases in between. The CDR3 spells CASSFQGPYEQFF. In nucleotides, the CDR3 is TGTGCCAGCAGTTTCCAGGGTCCGTATGAGCAGTTCTTC.

J is TRBJ2-2 and V is TRBV19, with 7 bases aligning to TRBD2. The CDR3 runs to 16 residues. Trimming removed 4 bases from V and 6 bases from J; junction bases left unmatched: 11. CDR1 LNHDA and CDR2 SQIVND come from the germline V gene (reference sequence). This CDR3 is CASSTLRGGPSGELFF. The CDR3 coding sequence is TGTGCCAGTAGTACCTTGAGGGGAGGGCCCTCCGGGGAGCTGTTTTTT. Variable domain in full (rest from reference TRBV19 and TRBJ2-2): DGGITQSPKYLFRKEGQNVTLSCEQNLNHDAMYWYRQDPGQGLRLIYYSQIVNDFQKGDIAEGYSVSREKKESFPLTVTSAQKNPTAFYLCASSTLRGGPSGELFFGEGSRLTVL.

V gene TRBV6-6 combines with J gene TRBJ1-1, with D perhaps TRBD1 (6 bases). The CDR3 contains 13 residues. V gave up 4 bases and J gave up 3 bases, with 9 bases separating them. Germline V gene data show CDR1 as MNHNY and CDR2 as SVGAGI (reference sequence). CDR3 DNA sequence: TGTGCCAGCAGTTGGCCAGGGGACACTGAAGCTTTCTTT. This sequence encodes CASSWPGDTEAFF.

The chain employs TRBV7-8 and TRBJ1-5, with 7 positions matching TRBD1. The CDR3 runs to 16 residues. The trim removed 2 bases at V and 0 bases at J, leaving 4 bases unmatched. In germline, CDR1 is SGHVS, CDR2 FQNEAQ. CDR3: CASSLTGVNSNQPQHF. Written as DNA, the CDR3 is TGTGCCAGCAGCTTAACAGGGGTCAATAGCAATCAGCCCCAGCATTTT.

V gene TRBV11-3 combines with J gene TRBJ2-5; D remains unclear. V was pared by 2 bases and J by 2 bases, with 6 bases between. The CDR3 spans 13 residues. CDR1 is SGHNT and CDR2 is YENEEA in the germline V gene. The CDR3 spells CASSLQIQETQYF. For the CDR3, the DNA is TGTGCCAGCAGCTTACAGATACAAGAGACCCAGTACTTC.